This TCR beta chain comes out of a study of Ad26.COV2.S vaccination and SARS-CoV-2 variants. Study details: Intramuscularly, Ad26.COV2.S was given either once or twice, 56 days apart. Study-level findings and limits: Researchers reported similar non-spike TCR breadth in vaccine and placebo recipients.

Indicated treatment: about 20 received Ad26.COV2.S at low or high dose, single or two shots; 5 received placebo; per-sample allocation not given. Repertoires come from day 63 after the first vaccine or placebo injection. Ad26.COV2.S expressed prefusion-stabilized spike from the original Wuhan strain. The method was immunoSEQ multiplex PCR; TCRdb's version includes in-frame clones alone and lacks a portion of them. The sample includes about 680,000 clones, 70% to 90% of them seen just once. This clone showed up just once. Its antigen remains unknown. The CDR3 runs 16 residues. The chain combines TRBV21-1 with TRBJ2-7; TRBD2, the table's D call, lacks a check against the DNA. TRBV21-1 is a recognized pseudogene. The source was peripheral blood, collected in a trial of Ad26.COV2.S vaccine versus placebo. This clonotype was obtained from a person between 18 and 60 years old who received the Ad26.COV2.S COVID-19 vaccine or a placebo. CDR3 coding DNA: TGTGCCAGCAGCATGAATTTTAGCGGGAGTCTGGTTGGGCAGTACTTC. Translated: CASSMNFSGSLVGQYF.